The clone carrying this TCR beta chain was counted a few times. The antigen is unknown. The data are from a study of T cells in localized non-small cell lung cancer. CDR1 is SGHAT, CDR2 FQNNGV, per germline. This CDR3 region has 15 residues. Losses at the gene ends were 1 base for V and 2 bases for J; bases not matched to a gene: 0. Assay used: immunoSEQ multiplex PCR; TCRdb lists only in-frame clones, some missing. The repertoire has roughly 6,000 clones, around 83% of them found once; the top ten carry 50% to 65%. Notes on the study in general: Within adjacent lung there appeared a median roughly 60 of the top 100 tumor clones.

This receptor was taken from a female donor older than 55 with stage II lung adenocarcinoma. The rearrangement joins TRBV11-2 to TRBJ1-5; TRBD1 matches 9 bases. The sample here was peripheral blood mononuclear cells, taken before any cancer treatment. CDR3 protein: CASSLGTGGNQPQHF. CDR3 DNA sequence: TGTGCCAGCAGCTTAGGGACAGGGGGCAATCAGCCCCAGCATTTT.